This T cell receptor beta chain emerged from a study of blood T cells in healthy people across ages. Points from the study as a whole: With naive T cell percentage, TCR beta diversity showed a strong correlation. Long-lived donors exceeded aged donors in naive CD4+ cells and diversity.

On this clonotype: Antigen unknown.

With a J-beta primer mix and a sample-barcoded 5' primer, a second PCR ran roughly 6 to 11 cycles. TCRdb reprocessed the 5' RACE reads with MiXCR, giving one entry per CDR3 protein. Of around 820,000 distinct CDR3 sequences in the sample, just under 25% were seen once. The CDR3 is 14 residues long. CDR1 and CDR2 from the germline V gene are DFQATT and SNEGSKA (reference sequence). The V segment lost 2 bases and the J segment 7 bases; nucleotides outside the gene matches: 5. This same sample was also taken into another study, of T cells of mothers and their children. From that study: In each mother, TCR beta CDR3 reads exceeded 10 million; in each child, they numbered 3 million to 3.5 million.

This TCR came from a boy younger than 18 in good health. The sequenced sample was blood. This rearrangement joins TRBV20-1 to TRBJ2-1; 10 positions match TRBD2. CDR3 sequence: CSARKGLARNEQFF. The DNA for the CDR3 is TGCAGTGCTAGAAAGGGACTAGCGCGTAATGAGCAGTTCTTC.